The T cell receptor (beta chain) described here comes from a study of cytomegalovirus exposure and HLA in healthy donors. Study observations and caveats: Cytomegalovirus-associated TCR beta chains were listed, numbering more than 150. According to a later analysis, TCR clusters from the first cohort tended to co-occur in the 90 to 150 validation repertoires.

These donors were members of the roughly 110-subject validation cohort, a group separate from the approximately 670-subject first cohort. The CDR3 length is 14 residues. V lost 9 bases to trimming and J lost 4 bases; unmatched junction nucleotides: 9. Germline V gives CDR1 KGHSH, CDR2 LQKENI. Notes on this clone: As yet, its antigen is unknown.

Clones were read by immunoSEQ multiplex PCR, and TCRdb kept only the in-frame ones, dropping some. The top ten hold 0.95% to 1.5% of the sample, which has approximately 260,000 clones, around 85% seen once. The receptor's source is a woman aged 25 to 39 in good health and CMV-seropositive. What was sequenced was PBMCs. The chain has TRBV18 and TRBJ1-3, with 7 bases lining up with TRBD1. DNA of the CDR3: TGTGCCAGTACCACCGGGACAGCCGGAAACACCATATATTTT. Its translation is CASTTGTAGNTIYF.